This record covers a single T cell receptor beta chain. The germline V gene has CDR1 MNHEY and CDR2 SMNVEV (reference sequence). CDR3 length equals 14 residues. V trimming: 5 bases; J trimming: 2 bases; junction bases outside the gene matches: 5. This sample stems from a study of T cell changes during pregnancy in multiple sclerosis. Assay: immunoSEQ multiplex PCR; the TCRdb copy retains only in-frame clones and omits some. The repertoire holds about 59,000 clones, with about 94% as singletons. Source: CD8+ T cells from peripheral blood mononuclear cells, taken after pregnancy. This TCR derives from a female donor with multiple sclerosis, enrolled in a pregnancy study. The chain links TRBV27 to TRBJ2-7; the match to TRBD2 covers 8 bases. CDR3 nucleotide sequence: TGTGCCAGCAGTCCTAGCGGGCCAACCTACGAGCAGTACTTC. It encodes CASSPSGPTYEQYF.